One sample yielded the 26 T cell receptor beta chains listed below, sequenced in a study of cytomegalovirus exposure and HLA in healthy donors. Measured with immunoSEQ multiplex PCR; TCRdb has only the in-frame clones, and not every one. Altogether about 160,000 clones are present, 95% to 96% being singletons, with the ten largest covering roughly 0.83%. Sequenced material: PBMCs. All receptors derive from a woman under 30 in good health and CMV-seronegative.

The rearrangement links TRBV2 to TRBJ1-5; 9 nucleotides agree with TRBD1. With 7 bases clipped from V and 1 base from J, the junction kept 5 bases outside the gene matches. The CDR3 contains 15 residues. Germline V gives CDR1 SNHLY, CDR2 FYNNEI. The CDR3 DNA follows: TGTGCCAGCACCGGACAGGGGCGAAGCAATCAGCCCCAGCATTTT. Translated, it gives CASTGQGRSNQPQHF.

The chain carries TRBV5-1 and TRBJ2-7, with TRBD1 identical over 8 bases. Germline V CDR1 and CDR2: SGHRS, YFSETQ. V was clipped by 0 bases and J by 3 bases; unmatched bases: 8. The CDR3 extends over 16 amino acids. In DNA, the CDR3 is TGCGCCAGCAGCTTGGCCCAGACAGGGGTCGGCTACGAGCAGTACTTC. Protein sequence: CASSLAQTGVGYEQYF.

The CDR3 nucleotides read TGTGCCAGCAGTGAATCGACTCCCCCGGCGGAGCAGTTCTTC. Translation gives CASSESTPPAEQFF. The J gene is TRBJ2-1, the V gene TRBV2; unclear D gene. The CDR3 is 14 residues long. Looked up from germline, CDR1 is SNHLY and CDR2 is FYNNEI. V gave up 2 bases and J gave up 10 bases, with 15 bases separating them.

The gene calls are TRBV6-1 and TRBJ2-7; the D gene is possibly TRBD1 (5 bases). Germline V CDR1 and CDR2: MNHNS, SASEGT. The CDR3 is made up of 15 amino acids. V was shortened by 6 bases and J by 3 bases, with 18 bases between the two germline ends. The CDR3 nucleotides read TGTGCCAGCAGGACACAGGATTCTCCCTACTACGAGCAGTACTTC. Its protein product is CASRTQDSPYYEQYF.

The chain recombines TRBV6-5 with TRBJ1-6; 9 positions match TRBD1. The J segment lost 11 bases and the V segment lost 2 bases, leaving 10 bases of the junction unmatched. This CDR3 has 16 residues. The V gene's germline CDR1 is MNHEY and CDR2 SVGAGI. CDR3 sequence (DNA): TGTGCCAGCAGTTACGGCATAGGACAGGGGATGGCACCCCTCCACTTT. Its protein product is CASSYGIGQGMAPLHF.

The V and J genes are TRBV7-2 and TRBJ1-4; the match to TRBD1 covers 7 bases. CDR1 is SGHTA, CDR2 FQGNSA, per germline. V trimming: 2 bases; J trimming: 3 bases; junction bases outside the gene matches: 3. CDR3 length: 15 amino acids. CDR3 DNA: TGTGCCAGCAGCTTAAACAGGGGATCTAATGAAAAACTGTTTTTT. This encodes CASSLNRGSNEKLFF.

This clone was detected only once. The chain recombines TRBV7-6 with TRBJ2-1, with TRBD2 matching over 9 bases. J was trimmed by 8 bases and V by 3 bases; bases with no gene match: 5. Per germline, CDR1 SGHVS and CDR2 FNYEAQ. CDR3 length: 14 amino acids. CDR3 DNA: TGTGCCAGCAGCTTGGGCGGGGGGGGTGATGAGCAGTTCTTC. This codes for CASSLGGGGDEQFF. Variable domain in full (rest from reference TRBV7-6 and TRBJ2-1): GAGVSQSPRYKVTKRGQDVALRCDPISGHVSLYWYRQALGQGPEFLTYFNYEAQQDKSGLPNDRFSAERPEGSISTLTIQRTEQRDSAMYRCASSLGGGGDEQFFGPGTRLTVL.

The rearrangement joins TRBV19 to TRBJ2-3; a weak D match, TRBD1 (6 bases). Trimming pared 3 bases from V and 6 bases from J, leaving 19 bases between. CDR1 is LNHDA and CDR2 is SQIVND in the germline V gene (reference sequence). The CDR3 length is 16 residues. Here the CDR3 reads CASSIAGTLGADTQYF. CDR3 bases: TGTGCCAGTAGTATCGCCGGGACATTGGGGGCCGATACGCAGTATTTT.

This chain joins TRBV5-6 and TRBJ1-1; 8 nucleotides agree with TRBD1. This CDR3 is built from 14 residues. After removal of 3 bases from V and 1 base from J, the junction contained 2 bases not matched to a gene. The germline gives CDR1 SGHDT, CDR2 YYEEEE. CDR3 DNA: TGTGCCAGCAGCTGGGACAGGACGAACACTGAAGCTTTCTTT. Its protein is CASSWDRTNTEAFF.

The chain combines TRBV18 with TRBJ1-2; no clear D gene. V was clipped by 2 bases and J by 0 bases, with 13 bases between them. Germline lookup yields CDR1 KGHSH and CDR2 LQKENI. This CDR3 comprises 16 residues. The CDR3 DNA reads as TGTGCCAGCTCACCAATAACCACATCGCCTAACTATGGCTACACCTTC. The encoded protein is CASSPITTSPNYGYTF. Full variable domain (outside the CDR3, taken from reference TRBV18 and TRBJ1-2): NAGVMQNPRHLVRRRGQEARLRCSPMKGHSHVYWYRQLPEEGLKFMVYLQKENIIDESGMPKERFSAEFPKEGPSILRIQQVVRGDSAAYFCASSPITTSPNYGYTFGSGTRLTVV.

This chain joins TRBV4-2 and TRBJ2-3; 9 bases agree with TRBD1. After removal of 1 base from V and 5 bases from J, the junction contained 7 bases not matched to a gene. This CDR3 is built from 16 residues. Germline-derived CDR1 and CDR2 are LGHNA and YNFKEQ. CDR3 coding DNA: TGTGCCAGCAGCCAAGTAGAAAGGACAGGGGTAGATACGCAGTATTTT. The encoded protein is CASSQVERTGVDTQYF.

DNA of the CDR3: TGTGCCAGCTCCCGCGGGAACACTGAAGCTTTCTTT. Its protein is CASSRGNTEAFF. V is TRBV18 and J is TRBJ1-1, with D unresolved. The germline V gene has CDR1 KGHSH and CDR2 LQKENI. Trimming took off 6 bases at V and 1 base at J, with 6 bases between the two ends. CDR3 length: 12 residues.

This chain uses TRBV9 with TRBJ2-1, with 9 nucleotides matching TRBD2. The ends lost 0 bases at V and 9 bases at J; junction bases unmatched: 10. CDR3 size: 16 residues. The germline CDR1 and CDR2 sequences are SGDLS and YYNGEE. The CDR3 protein is CASSVGGLASSSEQFF. The CDR3 DNA sequence: TGTGCCAGCAGCGTAGGGGGACTAGCCAGTAGTAGTGAGCAGTTCTTC.

This sequence joins TRBV6-1 and TRBJ1-6; weak D call: TRBD1 (5 bases). Germline CDR1 MNHNS, CDR2 SASEGT. The V end was cut by 1 base, the J end by 10 bases, with 17 bases between. The CDR3 consists of 16 residues. The CDR3: CASSEVARGRNSPLHF. As DNA, the CDR3 is TGTGCCAGCAGTGAAGTCGCGCGGGGACGGAACTCACCCCTCCACTTT.

The chain uses TRBV27 and TRBJ2-1; D is possibly TRBD1 (6 bases). V lost 6 bases to trimming and J lost 9 bases, with 12 bases between them. CDR1 and CDR2 (germline): MNHEY, SMNVEV (reference sequence). This CDR3 is built from 12 residues. In DNA, the CDR3 is TGTGCCAGCAGGAAACAGGGTGGTGAGCAGTTCTTC. This codes for CASRKQGGEQFF.

Here the CDR3 reads CASSEATTGALNYGYTF. The CDR3 DNA follows: TGTGCCAGCAGTGAAGCTACGACAGGGGCCTTAAACTATGGCTACACCTTC. This chain uses TRBV6-1 with TRBJ1-2; 8 positions match TRBD1. The J segment lost 2 bases and the V segment lost 0 bases, leaving 8 bases of the junction unmatched. The CDR3 is 17 amino acids. Germline CDR1 reads MNHNS; CDR2 reads SASEGT.

The rearrangement joins TRBV10-2 to TRBJ1-2; 7 bases align to TRBD1. CDR1 WSHSY and CDR2 SAAADI come from the germline V gene. This CDR3 has 15 amino acids. V dropped 0 bases and J dropped 9; count of bases not matched to a gene: 10. CDR3 DNA sequence: TGCGCCAGCAGTGAGTCGAACAGGGGAAAGAGGAGCTACACCTTC. The encoded protein is CASSESNRGKRSYTF.

The chain employs TRBV6-1 and TRBJ2-7; D is possibly TRBD1 (6 bases). Between the trimmed V and J ends, which lost 3 bases and 7 bases, there was a span of 19 bases. Germline loops: CDR1 MNHNS, CDR2 SASEGT. The CDR3 runs to 15 residues. CDR3 bases: TGTGCCAGCAGTGAGGGGGCTAGTGGGTTTCGGGAGCAGTACTTC. Translating it yields CASSEGASGFREQYF.

The rearrangement uses TRBV25-1 and TRBJ2-3; D possibly corresponds to TRBD2 (6 bases). V lost 2 bases and J 3 bases, leaving 12 bases between the germline ends. Germline lookup yields CDR1 MGHDK and CDR2 SYGVNS. The CDR3 runs to 15 residues. CDR3 protein: CASSEERGGTDTQYF. CDR3 nucleotide sequence: TGTGCCAGCAGTGAAGAGAGGGGAGGTACAGATACGCAGTATTTT.

The CDR3 DNA follows: TGTGCCAGTAGTAACAGACTAGCGGGGCGTCTAGAAGAGCTGTTTTTT. This codes for CASSNRLAGRLEELFF. The chain is built from TRBV19 and TRBJ2-2, with 11 bases aligning to TRBD2. The CDR3 consists of 16 residues. CDR1 is LNHDA, CDR2 SQIVND, per germline (reference sequence). Germline trimming cut 4 bases from V and 11 bases from J; bases unmatched to any gene: 12.

The chain has TRBV18 and TRBJ1-4, with 8 bases fitting TRBD1. With 4 bases clipped from V and 0 bases from J, the junction kept 7 bases outside the gene matches. Per the germline V gene, CDR1 is KGHSH and CDR2 is LQKENI. The CDR3 is 17 residues long. CDR3 nucleotide sequence: TGTGCCAGCTCACAACAGGGGGATCTCACAACTAATGAAAAACTGTTTTTT. Residues: CASSQQGDLTTNEKLFF.

This sequence joins TRBV5-6 and TRBJ2-3, with 7 bases aligning to TRBD1. This CDR3 is built from 16 residues. Trimming took 4 bases from V and 4 from J; bases not matched to a gene: 12. CDR1 is SGHDT, CDR2 YYEEEE, per germline. The CDR3 DNA follows: TGTGCCAGCAGCCACTTTCACGACAGGGTCTCAGATACGCAGTATTTT. This encodes CASSHFHDRVSDTQYF.

The chain is built from TRBV9 and TRBJ1-6; TRBD1 is a possible D gene (5 bases). Germline-derived CDR1 and CDR2 are SGDLS and YYNGEE. V lost 0 bases, J lost 10 bases, and 8 bases lay in between. The CDR3 runs 13 residues. The CDR3 region has the DNA TGTGCCAGCAGCGTAGGGAGGGGCTCACCCCTCCACTTT. Residues: CASSVGRGSPLHF.

The rearrangement uses TRBV27 and TRBJ2-7, with a tentative D call TRBD2 (5 bases). With 3 bases removed from V and 0 bases from J, the gap between germline ends came to 12 bases. The CDR3 is made up of 15 amino acids. Germline V gene sequence: CDR1 MNHEY, CDR2 SMNVEV (reference sequence). DNA for the CDR3: TGTGCCAGCAGTTTTGACGGGGATTTCTCCTACGAGCAGTACTTC. This translates into CASSFDGDFSYEQYF.

This chain joins TRBV7-2 and TRBJ1-5; 10 bases are a match to TRBD1. This CDR3 contains 15 residues. The germline V gene has CDR1 SGHTA and CDR2 FQGNSA. The trim removed 4 bases at V and 7 bases at J, leaving 7 bases unmatched. The DNA of the CDR3 is TGTGCCAGCAGCTACTGGGACAGGGGCGGCCAGCCCCAGCATTTT. The encoded protein is CASSYWDRGGQPQHF.

The chain has TRBV18 and TRBJ2-7; D is perhaps TRBD1 (6 bases). This CDR3 region has 14 residues. Germline V gene sequence: CDR1 KGHSH, CDR2 LQKENI. V was pared by 3 bases and J by 2 bases, with 11 bases between. The CDR3 DNA reads TGTGCCAGCTCACCCCGGGACATAACCTACGAGCAGTACTTC. This gives the protein CASSPRDITYEQYF.